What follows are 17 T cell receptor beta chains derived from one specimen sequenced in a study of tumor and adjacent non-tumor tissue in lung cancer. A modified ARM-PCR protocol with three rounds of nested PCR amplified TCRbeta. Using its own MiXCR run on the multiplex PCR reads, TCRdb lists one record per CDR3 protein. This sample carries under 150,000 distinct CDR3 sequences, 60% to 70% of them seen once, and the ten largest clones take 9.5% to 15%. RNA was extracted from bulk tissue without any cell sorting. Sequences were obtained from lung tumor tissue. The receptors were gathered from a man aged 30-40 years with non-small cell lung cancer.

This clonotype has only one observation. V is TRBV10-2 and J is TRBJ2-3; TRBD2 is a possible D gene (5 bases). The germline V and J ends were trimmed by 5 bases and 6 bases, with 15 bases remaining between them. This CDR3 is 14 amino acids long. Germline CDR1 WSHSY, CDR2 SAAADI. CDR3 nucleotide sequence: TGCGCCAGCAGTTTGGACTCAGACGCTGATACGCAGTATTTT. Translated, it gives CASSLDSDADTQYF.

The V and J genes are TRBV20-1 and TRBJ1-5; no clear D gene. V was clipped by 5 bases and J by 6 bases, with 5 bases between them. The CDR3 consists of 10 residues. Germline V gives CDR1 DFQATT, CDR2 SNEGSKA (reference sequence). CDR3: CSAGFQPQHF. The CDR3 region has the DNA TGCAGTGCTGGGTTTCAGCCCCAGCATTTT.

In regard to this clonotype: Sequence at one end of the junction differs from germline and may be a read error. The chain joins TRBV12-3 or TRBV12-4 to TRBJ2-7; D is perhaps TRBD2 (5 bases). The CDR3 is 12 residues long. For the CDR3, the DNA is TGTGTCAGCACCCTAGCCCCTGGGCAGCAGTACTTC. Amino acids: CVSTLAPGQQYF.

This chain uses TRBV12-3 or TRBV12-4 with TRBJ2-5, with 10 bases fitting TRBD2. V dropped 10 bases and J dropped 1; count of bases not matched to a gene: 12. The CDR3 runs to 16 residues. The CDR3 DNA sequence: TGTGCCAATAGCGAACCCTGGACTAGCGGCCAAGAGACCCAGTACTTC. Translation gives CANSEPWTSGQETQYF.

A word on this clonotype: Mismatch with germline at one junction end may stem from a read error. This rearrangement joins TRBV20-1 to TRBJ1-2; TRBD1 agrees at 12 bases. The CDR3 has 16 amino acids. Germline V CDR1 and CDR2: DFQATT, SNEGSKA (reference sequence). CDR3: CNARGRDRGREDGYTF. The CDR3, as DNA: TGCAATGCTAGAGGCCGGGACAGGGGGCGGGAGGATGGTTACACCTTC.

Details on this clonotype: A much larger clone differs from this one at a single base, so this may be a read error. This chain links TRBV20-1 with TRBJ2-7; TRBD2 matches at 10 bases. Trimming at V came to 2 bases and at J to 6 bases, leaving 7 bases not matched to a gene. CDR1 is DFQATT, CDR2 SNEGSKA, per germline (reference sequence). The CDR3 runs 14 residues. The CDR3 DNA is TGCAGTGCTAGACTAGCGGGGGCTAACGGCGAGCAGTACTTC. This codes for CSARLAGANGEQYF.

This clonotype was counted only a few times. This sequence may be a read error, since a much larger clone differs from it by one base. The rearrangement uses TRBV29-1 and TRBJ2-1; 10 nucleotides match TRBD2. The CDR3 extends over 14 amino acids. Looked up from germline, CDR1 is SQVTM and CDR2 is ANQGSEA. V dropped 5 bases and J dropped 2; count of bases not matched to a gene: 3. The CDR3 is CSVRTSGPYNEQFF. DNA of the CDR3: TGCAGCGTTAGGACTAGCGGTCCCTACAATGAGCAGTTCTTC.

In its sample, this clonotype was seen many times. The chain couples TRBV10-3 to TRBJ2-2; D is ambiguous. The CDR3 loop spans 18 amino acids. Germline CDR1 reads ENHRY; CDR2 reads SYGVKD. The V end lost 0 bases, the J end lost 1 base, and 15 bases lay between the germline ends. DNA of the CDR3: TGTGCCATCAGTGAGTCGAACTTAGGCAGGAGGAACACCGGGGAGCTGTTTTTT. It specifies CAISESNLGRRNTGELFF.

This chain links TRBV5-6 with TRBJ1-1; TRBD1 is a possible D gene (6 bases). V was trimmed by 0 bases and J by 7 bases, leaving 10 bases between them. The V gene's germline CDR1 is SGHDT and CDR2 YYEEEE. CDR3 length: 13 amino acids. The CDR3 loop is CASSLAGGHEAFF. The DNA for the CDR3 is TGTGCCAGCAGCTTGGCCGGGGGCCATGAAGCTTTCTTT.

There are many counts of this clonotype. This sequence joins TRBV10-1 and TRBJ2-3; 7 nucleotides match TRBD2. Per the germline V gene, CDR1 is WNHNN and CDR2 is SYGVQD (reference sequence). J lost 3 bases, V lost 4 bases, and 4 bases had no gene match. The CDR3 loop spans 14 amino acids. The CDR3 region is CASSGERDTDTQYF. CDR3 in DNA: TGCGCCAGCAGTGGTGAGCGGGATACAGATACGCAGTATTTT.

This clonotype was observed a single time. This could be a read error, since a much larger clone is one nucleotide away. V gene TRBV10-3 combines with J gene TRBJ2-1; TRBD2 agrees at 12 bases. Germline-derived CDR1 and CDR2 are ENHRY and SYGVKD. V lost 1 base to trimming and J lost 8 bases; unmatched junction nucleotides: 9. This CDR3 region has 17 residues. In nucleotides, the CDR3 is TGTGCCATCAGTGAGTTTACTAGCGGGGGGTTGCGCGATGAGCAGTTCTTC. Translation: CAISEFTSGGLRDEQFF.

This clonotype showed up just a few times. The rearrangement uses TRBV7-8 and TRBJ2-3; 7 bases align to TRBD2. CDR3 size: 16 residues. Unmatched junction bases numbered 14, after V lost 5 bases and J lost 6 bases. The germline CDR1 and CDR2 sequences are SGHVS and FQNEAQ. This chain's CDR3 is CASSRRDYQETDTQYF. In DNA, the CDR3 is TGTGCCAGCAGCCGACGGGACTACCAGGAAACTGATACGCAGTATTTT. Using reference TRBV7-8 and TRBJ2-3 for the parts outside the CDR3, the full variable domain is GAGVSQSPRYKVAKRGQDVALRCDPISGHVSLFWYQQALGQGPEFLTYFQNEAQLDKSGLPSDRFFAERPEGSVSTLKIQRTQQEDSAVYLCASSRRDYQETDTQYFGPGTRLTVL.

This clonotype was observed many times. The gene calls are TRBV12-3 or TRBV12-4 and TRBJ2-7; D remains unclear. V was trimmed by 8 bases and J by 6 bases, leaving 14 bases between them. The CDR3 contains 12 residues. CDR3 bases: TGTGCCAGCCGATACGGAAGCCTCGAGCAGTACTTC. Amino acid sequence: CASRYGSLEQYF.

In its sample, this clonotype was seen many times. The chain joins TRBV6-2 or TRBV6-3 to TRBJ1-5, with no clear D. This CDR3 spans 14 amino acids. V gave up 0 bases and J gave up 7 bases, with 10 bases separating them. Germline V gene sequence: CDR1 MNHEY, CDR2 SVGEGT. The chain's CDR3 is CASSYSWIGQPQHF. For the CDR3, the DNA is TGTGCCAGCAGTTACTCGTGGATAGGACAGCCCCAGCATTTT.

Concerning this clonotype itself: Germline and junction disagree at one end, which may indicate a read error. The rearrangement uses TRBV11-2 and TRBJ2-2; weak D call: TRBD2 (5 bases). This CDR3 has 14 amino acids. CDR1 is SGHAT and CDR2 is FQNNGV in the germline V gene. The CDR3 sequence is CASSTIDTSGELFF. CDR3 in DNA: TGTGCCAGCAGCACGATAGACACGTCCGGGGAGTTGTTTTTT.

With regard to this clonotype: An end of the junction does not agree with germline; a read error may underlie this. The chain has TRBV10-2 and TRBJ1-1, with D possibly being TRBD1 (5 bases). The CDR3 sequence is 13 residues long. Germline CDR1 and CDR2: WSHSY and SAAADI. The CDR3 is CANRWTVNTEALF. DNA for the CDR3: TGCGCCAACAGGTGGACGGTGAACACTGAAGCTTTATTT.

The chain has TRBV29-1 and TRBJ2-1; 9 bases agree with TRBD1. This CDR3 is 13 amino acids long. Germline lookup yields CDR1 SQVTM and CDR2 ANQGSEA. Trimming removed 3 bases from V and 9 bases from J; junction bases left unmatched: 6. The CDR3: CSVDGTGSLEQFF. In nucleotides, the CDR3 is TGCAGCGTTGATGGGACAGGGTCACTTGAGCAGTTCTTC.